The next 3 T cell receptor beta chains were all read from a single sample in a study of blood T cell repertoires in COVID-19. Sequencing was performed with immunoSEQ multiplex PCR; in TCRdb, only in-frame clones are kept and a portion is missing. The table shows about 210,000 clones, with roughly 84% occurring only once. Sequenced input: PBMCs or T cells enriched from blood (not recorded which). These receptors were collected from a man aged 25 to 45 in a cohort exposed to, infected with or recovered from COVID-19 (not recorded which).

This chain links TRBV7-2 with TRBJ2-1, with 8 bases matching TRBD1. The CDR3 runs to 15 residues. Germline CDR1 SGHTA, CDR2 FQGNSA. The trim removed 6 bases at V and 3 bases at J, leaving 7 bases unmatched. CDR3 coding DNA: TGTGCCAGCAGTTCCGGGACAGGCCGCTACAATGAGCAGTTCTTC. It is translated as CASSSGTGRYNEQFF.

CDR3 DNA sequence: TGTGCCAGCAGCTTACAGGGGGCCTCTGGGGCCAACGTCCTGACTTTC. Translation gives CASSLQGASGANVLTF. The V gene is TRBV7-9, the J gene TRBJ2-6; 8 nucleotides match TRBD1. The CDR3 consists of 16 residues. V gave up 2 bases and J gave up 0 bases; unmatched junction bases: 0. CDR1 and CDR2 from the germline V gene are SEHNR and FQNEAQ (reference sequence).

The genes are TRBV4-1 and TRBJ1-4; possibly TRBD1 for D (5 bases). Germline-derived CDR1 and CDR2 are MGHRA and YSYEKL. This CDR3 has 16 residues. The V and J ends lost 2 bases and 3 bases respectively, with 13 bases between them. CDR3 protein: CASSQLRVGPNEKLFF. The CDR3 DNA reads TGCGCCAGCAGCCAACTCAGGGTGGGGCCTAATGAAAAACTGTTTTTT.